The clone carrying this TCR beta chain was recorded at least ten times. CDR1 and CDR2 (germline): SGDLS, YYNGEE. V was trimmed by 2 bases and J by 0 bases, leaving 9 bases between them. The CDR3 has 14 amino acids. The data originate from a study of identical twins. Healthy Caucasians were all of the donors. Unique molecular identifiers were present on cDNA, and template switching added a universal primer site. TCRdb fed the 5' RACE reads into MiXCR, producing one record per CDR3 protein. The table shows 150,000 or so distinct CDR3 sequences, with approximately 4% occurring only once. The TCR sequence derives from a man younger than 35 in good health. The sample taken for sequencing was memory T cells sorted from blood. The chain recombines TRBV9 with TRBJ2-7, with D perhaps TRBD1 (5 bases). CDR3: CASSVSGNSYEQYF. In nucleotides, the CDR3 is TGTGCCAGCAGCGTGTCAGGGAACTCCTACGAGCAGTACTTC.